This note documents a single T cell receptor (beta chain) sequence. Which antigen it targets is not known. Qualities for individual bases were not recorded, and no much larger clone is one base off. TCR beta repertoires were profiled from peripheral blood of some 13 young patients with multiple sclerosis to demonstrate the VDJtools post-analysis software. The patients with multiple sclerosis were children and adolescents between about 6 and 16 years of age. The sample belongs to a study of post-analysis software for immune sequencing data (dated by TCRdb to between 2015 and 2017). Study-level background: The recorded disease courses included relapsing-remitting, secondary progressive and progressive-relapsing multiple sclerosis, and some patients had no subtype annotation. A subset of samples was prepared in parallel using single-end sample barcoding, then pooled and co-amplified after Illumina adapter ligation. The patient repertoires were set against about 10 previously published healthy control repertoires from donors whose ages ranged from roughly 6 to 25 years.

The receptor library was made with PCR. The run used an Illumina HiSeq 2500. To reduce PCR and sequencing biases, unique molecular identifiers were incorporated into the TCR beta cDNA libraries. Every 1 to 10 million input T cells yielded some 500,000 cDNA molecules, meaning each molecule approximated one T cell. Patient libraries were prepared and sequenced with the same protocol used for the earlier healthy control dataset. Within a given batch, samples were prepared together, multiplexed and sequenced on the same HiSeq lane. The authors' analysis ran thus. MIGEC was used to process the raw barcoded reads, and molecular identifier groups with only a single read were discarded before consensus assembly and CDR3 extraction. Clonotype tables were post-analysed with VDJtools, normalizing diversity by down-sampling all datasets to the smallest sample size. Repertoire overlap clustering matched CDR3 amino acid but not nucleotide sequences to correct batch-related cross-sample contamination. TCRdb handled the public reads itself, with Q25 trimming in fastp and clone calling in MiXCR, and kept productive beta chains. Each CDR3 protein appears once, grouped with its most common genes and DNA. The V and J calls, along with clone size, are taken from TCRdb and not from the paper's own processing. The sample table lists hundreds of thousands of distinct CDR3 sequences, around 27% of them with a count of one. Of the sample, under 0.7% is held by the ten largest clones.

The CDR3 spans 13 residues, from the cysteine through the phenylalanine. The read is trimmed to its CDR3 DNA, 39 bases read in frame from base 1. Trimming accounts for 10 bases at V and 6 bases at J, while the number of junction bases matched to no gene is 5. CDR1 and CDR2 were assigned from the germline V gene as ENHRY and SYGVKD. The paper as a whole reports these results and caveats: Direct clustering with F measure revealed strong co-clustering of samples prepared in the same batch, which led to a batch-effect correction. Significantly lower normalized Chao1 diversity was found in multiple sclerosis patients than in controls, suggesting substantial peripheral T-cell clonal expansion. Roughly 5 TRBV segments, including TRBV5-6, TRBV5-1 and TRBV20-1, were significantly more frequent in patients than controls. The control group was slightly older than the multiple sclerosis patient group.

This chain is built from TRBV10-3 and TRBJ2-3, and 12 junction bases match TRBD2. This clonotype was obtained from a girl aged 5-17 years with multiple sclerosis. Sample: blood. The CDR3 in this case is CATKTSGGDTQYF. The DNA sequence reads TGTGCCACCAAGACTAGCGGGGGCGATACGCAGTATTTT.